The following is a TCR beta chain sequence with its context. The protocol was immunoSEQ multiplex PCR, while the TCRdb copy is restricted to in-frame clones and leaves out a portion. Counted here are roughly 150,000 clones, about 88% occurring once; the ten biggest clones make up less than 6.5%. The data originate from a study of blood T cell repertoires in COVID-19. At the level of the study: PBMCs, B-cell-depleted T cells, or T cells were the source of the cDNA or gDNA that made up the material.

Germline V lookup: CDR1 LGHNA, CDR2 YNFKEQ. The junction had 7 bases not matched to a gene; V was cut back by 0 bases and J by 9 bases. CDR3 length equals 15 residues. One Seattle source followed patients from active infection through their disease course. This chain uses TRBV4-2 with TRBJ2-4; 8 bases are a match to TRBD1. Sequencing was carried out using peripheral blood. The sequence derives from a woman aged 50 to 60 with COVID-19, enrolled during active disease. The CDR3 here is CASSQEGQAVRIQYF. The CDR3 nucleotides are TGTGCCAGCAGCCAAGAGGGACAGGCGGTGCGCATTCAGTACTTC.